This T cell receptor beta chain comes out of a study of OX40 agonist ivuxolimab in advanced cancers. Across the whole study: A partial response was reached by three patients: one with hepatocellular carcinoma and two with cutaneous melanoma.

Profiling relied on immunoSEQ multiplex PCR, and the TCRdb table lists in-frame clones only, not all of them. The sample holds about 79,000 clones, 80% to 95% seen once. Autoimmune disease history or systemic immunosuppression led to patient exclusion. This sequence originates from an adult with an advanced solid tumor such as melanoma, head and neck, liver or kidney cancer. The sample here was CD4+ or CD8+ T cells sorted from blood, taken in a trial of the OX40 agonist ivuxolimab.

CDR3: CASRDRDRLGNIQYF. CDR3 DNA sequence: TGTGCCAGCAGGGACCGTGACAGGTTAGGGAACATTCAGTACTTC. The V gene is TRBV6-4, the J gene TRBJ2-4, with D possibly matching TRBD1 (6 bases). CDR1 is MRHNA and CDR2 is SNTAGT in the germline V gene. The germline V and J ends were trimmed by 6 bases and 7 bases, with 19 bases remaining between them. This CDR3 comprises 15 residues.